This is a list of T cell receptor beta chains from one sample in a study of T cells in Graves' hyperthyroidism and ophthalmopathy. In TCRdb, the multiplex PCR reads were re-called with MiXCR into one record per CDR3 protein. This table has hundreds of thousands of distinct CDR3 sequences, roughly 20% appearing once. The source material was blood. Receptors were obtained from a woman in her forties or fifties with Graves' hyperthyroidism that later progressed to Graves' ophthalmopathy. The CDR3 runs from the conserved cysteine through the conserved F or W. D genes are given only for firm matches. The listing skips clone size in some rows; elsewhere it reads once, few, many or a size class.

v_call	cdr3_length	d_call	j_call	clone_size	cdr3_aa	cdr3_nt
TRBV20-1	12	.	TRBJ1-5	many	CSAKPSNQPQHF	TGCAGTGCCAAACCGAGCAATCAGCCCCAGCATTTT
TRBV11-2	15	TRBD1	TRBJ1-2	many	CASSLGTGANYGYTF	TGTGCCAGCAGCTTAGGGACAGGGGCTAACTATGGCTACACCTTC
TRBV30	11	.	TRBJ1-2	many	CAWTTDYGYTF	TGTGCCTGGACGACAGACTATGGCTACACCTTC
TRBV18	15	TRBD1	TRBJ1-4	.	CASSLRTGANEKLFF	TGTGCCAGCTCACTCCGGACAGGGGCGAATGAAAAACTGTTTTTT
TRBV10-3	14	.	TRBJ1-5	.	CAISGLSTGRPQHF	TGTGCCATCAGTGGCCTTTCGACAGGCCGGCCCCAGCATTTT
TRBV7-9	19	TRBD2	TRBJ2-1	many	CASSSLGTSGIYSYNEQFF	TGTGCCAGCAGCTCCCTCGGGACTAGCGGAATTTACTCCTACAATGAGCAGTTCTTC
TRBV5-1	14	.	TRBJ2-7	many	CASSLGSKLYEQYF	TGCGCCAGCAGCTTGGGATCGAAGTTATACGAGCAGTACTTC
TRBV6-4	14	.	TRBJ1-2	few	CASSDSAGIYGYTF	TGTGCCAGCAGTGACTCTGCAGGGATCTATGGCTACACCTTC
TRBV12-3/TRBV12-4	15	.	TRBJ1-4	many	CASNFGGEANEKLFF	TGTGCCAGCAATTTTGGAGGGGAGGCTAATGAAAAACTGTTTTTT
TRBV20-1	15	TRBD2	TRBJ2-3	many	CSAHPSGGVGDTQYF	TGCAGTGCTCACCCTAGCGGGGGGGTTGGAGATACGCAGTATTTT
TRBV27	14	.	TRBJ1-1	.	CASSLSEGPLEAFF	TGTGCCAGCAGTTTATCGGAGGGTCCACTCGAAGCTTTCTTT
TRBV4-1	15	.	TRBJ2-7	.	CASSQDFSLPYEQYF	TGCGCCAGCAGCCAAGATTTTAGTTTACCCTACGAGCAGTACTTC
TRBV2	13	.	TRBJ2-3	many	CASDGVGTDTQYF	TGTGCCAGCGACGGTGTTGGCACAGATACGCAGTATTTT
TRBV7-8	18	TRBD2	TRBJ2-5	many	CASSFDLLAGDTQETQYF	TGTGCCAGCAGCTTCGATTTACTAGCGGGGGACACACAAGAGACCCAGTACTTC
TRBV5-1	15	.	TRBJ2-3	once	CASSLATTSTDTQYF	TGCGCCAGCAGCTTGGCCACGACTAGCACAGATACGCAGTATTTT
TRBV5-4	16	TRBD2	TRBJ2-5	.	CASSHLAGGPGETQYF	TGTGCCAGCAGCCATCTAGCGGGGGGGCCGGGCGAGACCCAGTACTTC
TRBV7-6	14	TRBD1	TRBJ2-7	few	CASSLGQGEYEQYF	TGTGCCAGCAGCTTAGGACAGGGAGAGTACGAGCAGTACTTC
TRBV7-8	12	.	TRBJ1-1	many	CASSPLFTEAFF	TGTGCCAGCAGCCCCCTATTCACTGAAGCTTTCTTT
TRBV29-1	12	.	TRBJ2-1	.	CSVGQSGNEQFF	TGCAGCGTTGGGCAGTCCGGCAATGAGCAGTTCTTC
TRBV19	15	TRBD1	TRBJ1-5	.	CASSMEQGVNQPQHF	TGTGCCAGTAGTATGGAACAGGGGGTCAATCAGCCCCAGCATTTT
TRBV5-6	15	.	TRBJ1-4	.	CASSLMAGQNEKLFF	TGTGCCAGCAGCTTGATGGCCGGACAGAATGAAAAACTGTTTTTT
TRBV4-2	17	TRBD2	TRBJ2-1	few	CASSQMPGLAANNEQFF	TGTGCCAGCAGCCAGATGCCGGGACTAGCTGCAAACAATGAGCAGTTCTTC
TRBV20-1	12	.	TRBJ2-7	many	CSAVVASDEQYF	TGCAGTGCCGTGGTGGCCTCTGACGAGCAGTACTTC
TRBV20-1	14	TRBD1	TRBJ1-6	few	CSARTGTGDSPLHF	TGCAGTGCTAGAACCGGGACAGGGGACTCACCCCTCCACTTT
TRBV20-1	12	.	TRBJ2-5	many	CSAGTGSGTQYF	TGCAGTGCTGGCACAGGGTCGGGGACCCAGTACTTC